A selection of T cell receptor beta chains follows, all from one sample in a study of OX40 agonist ivuxolimab in advanced cancers. TCRdb's table, derived via immunoSEQ multiplex PCR, lists solely in-frame clones and lacks some. The sample has 40,000 to 45,000 clones; around 80% are singletons. Sample: CD4+ or CD8+ T cells sorted from blood, taken in a trial of the OX40 agonist ivuxolimab. The receptor set was obtained from an adult with an advanced solid tumor such as melanoma, head and neck, liver or kidney cancer. Both conserved end residues are part of each CDR3. D genes are given only for firm matches. Clone size is not always given. Where it is, it says once, few, many or a class for expanded clones.

>TRBJ1-3|TRBV19|.|.
TGTGCCAGTAGTATAGCACCTATAGGGACCTACTCTGGAAACACCATATATTTT
CASSIAPIGTYSGNTIYF
>TRBJ2-7|TRBV7-2|.|.
TGTGCCAGCAGCTTGCGTCGGGAGAGGTACGAGCAGTACTTC
CASSLRRERYEQYF
>TRBJ1-1|TRBV11-1|.|.
TGTGCCAGCAGCTTAGGGCCCTTTTCGGAAGCTTTCTTT
CASSLGPFSEAFF
>TRBJ1-1|TRBV19|few|TRBD1
TGTGCCAGTAGTCTTGGACAGGGGCTAATCAACACTGAAGCTTTCTTT
CASSLGQGLINTEAFF
>TRBJ1-2|TRBV20-1|.|.
TGCAGTGCTAATTTCTATGGCTACACCTTC
CSANFYGYTF
>TRBJ1-2|TRBV6-5|.|TRBD1
TGTGCCAGCAGTCGACAGGGGCAATATGGCTACACCTTC
CASSRQGQYGYTF
>TRBJ2-7|TRBV7-2|.|.
TGTGCCAGCAGCTTCGCTCAGGGTGCGTACGAGCAGTACTTC
CASSFAQGAYEQYF
>TRBJ1-5|TRBV5-8|.|TRBD1
TGTGCCAGCTCCAATCAGGGGGCACTCAATCAGCCCCAGCATTTT
CASSNQGALNQPQHF
>TRBJ1-1|TRBV11-2|.|.
TGTGCCAGCAGCCGCGTTTTTACGGGAGGCACTGAAGCTTTCTTT
CASSRVFTGGTEAFF
>TRBJ2-7|TRBV9|.|.
TGTGCCAGCAGCGTAGCTACGCGAGACTACGAGCAGTACTTC
CASSVATRDYEQYF
>TRBJ2-2|TRBV9|.|TRBD1
TGTGCCAGCAGCGTAGACAGGGGTAACACCGGGGAGCTGTTTTTT
CASSVDRGNTGELFF
>TRBJ1-1|TRBV27|.|.
TGTGCCAGCAGTCCAAGGGGCACTGAAGCTTTCTTT
CASSPRGTEAFF
>TRBJ2-1|TRBV7-2|.|.
TGTGCCAGCAGCCCTCCAAGCAATGAGCAGTTCTTC
CASSPPSNEQFF
>TRBJ2-7|TRBV4-2|.|TRBD2
TGTGCCAGCAGCCAAGTCTGGGCGGGAGAGTACGAGCAGTACTTC
CASSQVWAGEYEQYF
>TRBJ1-2|TRBV18|.|.
TGTGCCAGCTCACAGACCGATGGTAACTATGGCTACACCTTC
CASSQTDGNYGYTF
>TRBJ1-1|TRBV20-1|once|.
TGCAGTGGGTCAGGGAGGACTGAAGCTTTCTTT
CSGSGRTEAFF
>TRBJ1-1|TRBV7-2|.|.
TGTGCCAGCATCCCTTCCGGGGGGCGCACTGAAGCTTTCTTT
CASIPSGGRTEAFF
>TRBJ1-2|TRBV30|few|.
TGTGCCTGGACGACGGCAGCTAACTATGGCTACACCTTC
CAWTTAANYGYTF
>TRBJ2-7|TRBV11-2|.|TRBD2
TGTGCCAGCAGCTTCCTCCGGACTAGCGGGAGCTACGAGCAGTACTTC
CASSFLRTSGSYEQYF
>TRBJ2-7|TRBV2|.|.
TGTGCCAGCAGGGGGGCAGCCTACGAGCAGTACTTC
CASRGAAYEQYF
>TRBJ2-3|TRBV5-1|.|TRBD2
TGCGCCAGCAGCTTTGTAGCGGGAGGCCCAGATACGCAGTATTTT
CASSFVAGGPDTQYF
>TRBJ1-1|TRBV19|.|.
TGTGCCAGTACCGATCCCCTAGGGAGGGTGAACACTGAAGCTTTCTTT
CASTDPLGRVNTEAFF
>TRBJ2-7|TRBV5-1|.|.
TGCGCCAGCAGCTTGGTACGGGACTCTAACTACGAGCAGTACTTC
CASSLVRDSNYEQYF
>TRBJ1-2|TRBV12-5|.|.
TGTGCTAGTGGTTTGGTACTCGGGACTATAGGGGACTATGGCTACACCTTC
CASGLVLGTIGDYGYTF
>TRBJ2-7|TRBV6-6|.|.
TGTGCCAGCAGTTCCCCGGGGTCCGAGCAGTACTTC
CASSSPGSEQYF
>TRBJ1-6|TRBV27|.|.
TGTGCCAGCAGTTTCAGGTTTATCGGCGGTAATTCACCCCTCCACTTT
CASSFRFIGGNSPLHF
>TRBJ2-6|TRBV29-1|.|.
TGCAGCGTTCAGGAAAGAAGCATACAAAGTCGGGCCAACGTCCTGACTTTC
CSVQERSIQSRANVLTF
>TRBJ2-3|TRBV5-1|.|TRBD1
TGCGCCAGCAGCTTGGGCGGGACAGGGGGCACAGATACGCAGTATTTT
CASSLGGTGGTDTQYF
>TRBJ2-3|TRBV20-1|.|.
TGCAGTGCCAGTTTCGATACGCAGTATTTT
CSASFDTQYF